These 32 T cell receptor beta chains share one sample of origin, sequenced in a study of CD8 T cells in ankylosing spondylitis. Via MiXCR, TCRdb re-called the 5' RACE reads, giving one row per CDR3 protein. The data show 200,000 or so distinct CDR3 sequences, approximately 24% seen once. What was sequenced was blood, either unsorted or a sorted T cell fraction (not recorded which). These receptors were collected from a male donor with ankylosing spondylitis or in good health (not recorded which).

This clonotype appeared many times. The rearrangement links TRBV9 to TRBJ2-5; perhaps TRBD2 as D (7 bases). There are 14 residues in the CDR3. Between the trimmed V and J ends, which lost 0 bases and 6 bases, there was a span of 12 bases. Germline CDR1 is SGDLS and CDR2 is YYNGEE. The CDR3 sequence is CASSVDGRDKTQYF. CDR3 nucleotide sequence: TGTGCCAGCAGCGTAGATGGGAGGGACAAGACCCAGTACTTC.

J is TRBJ2-1 and V is TRBV29-1, with 9 bases matching TRBD1. V was pared by 7 bases and J by 7 bases, with 14 bases of the junction left unmatched. The CDR3 runs to 15 residues. Germline V lookup: CDR1 SQVTM, CDR2 ANQGSEA. The CDR3 is CSAAGQGSPGNEQFF. The CDR3 DNA follows: TGCAGCGCTGCCGGACAGGGGAGCCCTGGGAATGAGCAGTTCTTC.

The J gene is TRBJ2-7, the V gene TRBV20-1; D call uncertain. Germline-derived CDR1 and CDR2 are DFQATT and SNEGSKA (reference sequence). V gave up 6 bases and J gave up 1 base, with 16 bases separating them. This CDR3 contains 14 residues. The CDR3 loop reads CSAKVNQLSYEQYF. The CDR3 DNA reads as TGCAGTGCCAAAGTCAACCAACTTTCCTACGAGCAGTACTTC.

The chain recombines TRBV12-3 or TRBV12-4 with TRBJ2-3; 11 positions match TRBD2. J was trimmed by 3 bases and V by 3 bases; bases with no gene match: 5. The CDR3 consists of 16 residues. The CDR3 DNA sequence: TGTGCCAGCAGTTTTAGCGGGAGGGTTTCGACAGATACGCAGTATTTT. It yields the protein CASSFSGRVSTDTQYF.

The V call is TRBV29-1, the J call TRBJ1-1; maybe TRBD1 (6 bases). The CDR3 covers 14 residues. The V gene lost 4 bases and the J gene lost 1 base, with 13 bases spanning the gap. The germline V gene has CDR1 SQVTM and CDR2 ANQGSEA. CDR3 DNA: TGCAGCGTTGTCACAGGGACAAGGAACACTGAAGCTTTCTTT. It specifies CSVVTGTRNTEAFF.

This clonotype has a count of ten or more. The genes are TRBV7-2 and TRBJ1-2; perhaps TRBD1 as D (6 bases). CDR1 and CDR2 (germline): SGHTA, FQGNSA. This CDR3 spans 15 amino acids. Between the trimmed V and J ends, which lost 4 bases and 4 bases, there was a span of 16 bases. The CDR3 reads CASSSPTGKVYGYTF. The CDR3 DNA reads TGTGCCAGCAGCTCACCAACAGGGAAAGTCTATGGCTACACCTTC. The whole variable domain, filled in from reference TRBV7-2 and TRBJ1-2, reads GAGVSQSPSNKVTEKGKDVELRCDPISGHTALYWYRQSLGQGLEFLIYFQGNSAPDKSGLPSDRFSAERTGGSVSTLTIQRTQQEDSAVYLCASSSPTGKVYGYTFGSGTRLTVV.

The rearrangement uses TRBV6-6 and TRBJ1-1, with a possible D match to TRBD1 (6 bases). Between the trimmed V and J ends, which lost 6 bases and 5 bases, there was a span of 13 bases. The CDR3 has 13 residues. Germline loops: CDR1 MNHNY, CDR2 SVGAGI (reference sequence). As DNA, the CDR3 is TGTGCCAGCAGCGGCAGGGGAGGGACTGAAGCTTTCTTT. Amino acid sequence: CASSGRGGTEAFF.

The chain combines TRBV7-9 with TRBJ2-7; maybe TRBD2 (5 bases). Trimming took off 4 bases at V and 9 bases at J, with 19 bases between the two ends. The CDR3 is 14 amino acids. Per the germline V gene, CDR1 is SEHNR and CDR2 is FQNEAQ (reference sequence). CDR3 residues: CASSSDGVRSGQYF. CDR3 bases: TGTGCCAGCAGCTCGGACGGGGTGAGGTCGGGGCAGTACTTC. Full variable domain (rest looked up from reference TRBV7-9 and TRBJ2-7): DTGVSQNPRHKITKRGQNVTFRCDPISEHNRLYWYRQTLGQGPEFLTYFQNEAQLEKSRLLSDRFSAERPKGSFSTLEIQRTEQGDSAMYLCASSSDGVRSGQYFGPGTRLTVT.

The CDR3: CSVKGLWGYGSYNEQFF. In DNA, the CDR3 is TGCAGCGTTAAGGGACTGTGGGGATACGGCTCCTACAATGAGCAGTTCTTC. This chain joins TRBV29-1 and TRBJ2-1; D is possibly TRBD2 (6 bases). Germline CDR1 is SQVTM and CDR2 is ANQGSEA. Trimming removed 5 bases from V and 0 bases from J, with 20 bases in between. The CDR3 contains 17 residues.

In this sample, this clonotype turned up many times. The rearrangement links TRBV29-1 to TRBJ2-3; D unresolved. The CDR3 has 14 residues. Germline V CDR1 and CDR2: SQVTM, ANQGSEA. V lost 6 bases and J lost 8, with 21 bases in between. CDR3 nucleotide sequence: TGCAGCGTCGTACCGTTGGTGGCGGCAGGTACGCAGTATTTT. Translating it yields CSVVPLVAAGTQYF.

This clonotype occurred many times. The gene calls are TRBV20-1 and TRBJ2-1; TRBD2 aligns across 9 bases. CDR3 length: 17 residues. From germline, CDR1 is DFQATT and CDR2 SNEGSKA (reference sequence). V lost 0 bases, J lost 2 bases, and 8 bases stayed unmatched. The CDR3 is CSAREGLAETAYNEQFF. DNA for the CDR3: TGCAGTGCTAGAGAGGGACTAGCAGAGACCGCCTACAATGAGCAGTTCTTC.

The J gene is TRBJ2-1, the V gene TRBV12-3 or TRBV12-4; D is unclear. The CDR3 is made up of 14 amino acids. Trimming removed 0 bases from V and 4 bases from J, with 7 bases in between. The CDR3 reads CASSLAEEYNEQFF. Written as DNA, the CDR3 is TGTGCCAGCAGTTTAGCGGAAGAGTACAATGAGCAGTTCTTC.

This clonotype has ten or more counts. The gene calls are TRBV6-5 and TRBJ2-1, with 7 bases identical to TRBD1. J gave up 10 bases and V 5 bases, and 5 bases lay outside the gene matches. Looked up from germline, CDR1 is MNHEY and CDR2 is SVGAGI. This CDR3 has 12 amino acids. The CDR3 region is CASSRDRREQFF. CDR3 in DNA: TGTGCCAGCAGTCGGGACAGACGGGAGCAGTTCTTC.

This clonotype showed up many times. The CDR3 region has the DNA TGTGCCAGCAGCCCGGGACGAACGAACACCGGGGAGCTGTTTTTT. Translated: CASSPGRTNTGELFF. The chain joins TRBV3-1 to TRBJ2-2; D could derive from TRBD1 or TRBD2 (5 bases each). Trimming took 4 bases from V and 0 from J, leaving 9 bases between them. The CDR3 extends over 15 amino acids. CDR1 is LGHDT and CDR2 is YNNKEL in the germline V gene (reference sequence). The variable domain in full, with the rest retrieved from reference TRBV3-1 and TRBJ2-2, is DTAVSQTPKYLVTQMGNDKSIKCEQNLGHDTMYWYKQDSKKFLKIMFSYNNKELIINETVPNRFSPKSPDKAHLNLHINSLELGDSAVYFCASSPGRTNTGELFFGEGSRLTVL.

The table lists this clonotype with many counts. This chain links TRBV10-3 with TRBJ2-5; D is undetermined. Trimming took off 0 bases at V and 4 bases at J, with 3 bases between the two ends. Germline lookup yields CDR1 ENHRY and CDR2 SYGVKD. The CDR3 covers 12 residues. The CDR3 sequence: CAISESRETQYF. The CDR3 DNA sequence: TGTGCCATCAGTGAGTCCAGAGAGACCCAGTACTTC.

There are many counts of this clonotype. The chain joins TRBV9 to TRBJ2-5; D is tentatively TRBD1 or TRBD2 (5 bases each). The CDR3 covers 14 residues. V was clipped by 4 bases and J by 5 bases, with 15 bases between them. Germline lookup yields CDR1 SGDLS and CDR2 YYNGEE. CDR3 in DNA: TGTGCCAGCAGCCCCACAGGACTGGGGGAGACCCAGTACTTC. It yields the protein CASSPTGLGETQYF.

This clonotype was seen at least ten times. This chain connects TRBV20-1 to TRBJ2-1; D unresolved. The CDR3 spans 13 residues. Trimming took 6 bases from V and 6 from J, leaving 15 bases between them. In germline, CDR1 is DFQATT, CDR2 SNEGSKA (reference sequence). The CDR3 DNA is TGCAGTGCCATAGCCCCTACCATCAATGAGCAGTTCTTC. Translated: CSAIAPTINEQFF.

The sample holds many counts of this clonotype. The chain joins TRBV7-2 to TRBJ2-5, with D perhaps TRBD1 (6 bases). V was shortened by 5 bases and J by 5 bases, with 9 bases between the two germline ends. Germline V lookup: CDR1 SGHTA, CDR2 FQGNSA. The CDR3 is 12 residues long. Here the CDR3 DNA reads TGTGCCAGCAGCGCCCAGGGGGAGACCCAGTACTTC. Its protein product is CASSAQGETQYF. The full variable domain, in which reference TRBV7-2 and TRBJ2-5 provide the parts outside the CDR3, is GAGVSQSPSNKVTEKGKDVELRCDPISGHTALYWYRQSLGQGLEFLIYFQGNSAPDKSGLPSDRFSAERTGGSVSTLTIQRTQQEDSAVYLCASSAQGETQYFGPGTRLLVL.

This clonotype was observed many times. The rearrangement links TRBV4-2 to TRBJ2-2; D is unresolved. The V gene's germline CDR1 is LGHNA and CDR2 YNFKEQ. This CDR3 spans 14 amino acids. The V gene lost 4 bases and the J gene lost 5 bases, with 11 bases spanning the gap. The CDR3 region has the DNA TGTGCCAGCAGCCTAATGATGGAGACCGGGGAGCTGTTTTTT. It yields the protein CASSLMMETGELFF.

This clonotype occurred a few times. The chain links TRBV20-1 to TRBJ2-1, with 8 bases aligning to TRBD2. The germline gives CDR1 DFQATT, CDR2 SNEGSKA (reference sequence). With V trimmed by 3 bases and J by 8 bases, 6 bases remained unmatched. This CDR3 region has 13 residues. CDR3 amino acids: CSASVAGKDEQFF. CDR3 bases: TGCAGTGCTAGCGTAGCGGGGAAGGATGAGCAGTTCTTC.

The chain combines TRBV20-1 with TRBJ2-1; the D gene is possibly TRBD2 (6 bases). The CDR3 is made up of 14 amino acids. V was cut by 0 bases and J by 4 bases, with 10 bases left in between. Germline-derived CDR1 and CDR2 are DFQATT and SNEGSKA (reference sequence). The CDR3 nucleotides read TGCAGTGCTAGAGATGCGGCGGGATACAATGAGCAGTTCTTC. Its translation: CSARDAAGYNEQFF.

This clonotype was seen ten or more times. V gene TRBV12-3 or TRBV12-4 combines with J gene TRBJ1-2, with D unresolved. Trimming stripped 0 bases from V and 4 bases from J, with 9 bases between. The CDR3 extends over 14 amino acids. In DNA, the CDR3 is TGTGCCAGCAGTTTAGCCCCACAGTCCTATGGCTACACCTTC. Translated, it gives CASSLAPQSYGYTF.

As regards this clonotype: This may arise from a read error, as a much more abundant clone is one base away. The V call is TRBV5-1, the J call TRBJ2-5, with D unclear. Germline V gene lookup returns CDR1 SGHRS and CDR2 YFSETQ. CDR3 length: 15 amino acids. CDR3 coding DNA: TGCGTCAGCAGCTTGGAGTTTGGTTCAAGGGAGACCCAGTACTTC. Protein sequence: CVSSLEFGSRETQYF. Full variable domain (missing parts from reference TRBV5-1 and TRBJ2-5): KAGVTQTPRYLIKTRGQQVTLSCSPISGHRSVSWYQQTPGQGLQFLFEYFSETQRNKGNFPGRFSGRQFSNSRSEMNVSTLELGDSALYLCVSSLEFGSRETQYFGPGTRLLVL.

This clonotype has a count of ten or more. The rearrangement links TRBV6-2 or TRBV6-3 to TRBJ2-3; D uncertain. CDR3 length: 16 amino acids. Germline V gene sequence: CDR1 MNHEY, CDR2 SVGEGT. Trimming removed 5 bases from V and 2 bases from J, with 17 bases in between. The CDR3, as DNA: TGTGCCAGCAGTGACTGGCAGCTTCGTAACACAGATACGCAGTATTTT. Its translation: CASSDWQLRNTDTQYF.

This clonotype was recorded at least ten times. The chain carries TRBV6-5 and TRBJ2-7, with D possibly TRBD1 on 5 matching bases. This CDR3 region has 12 residues. V was clipped by 6 bases and J by 3 bases, with 9 bases between them. The V gene's germline CDR1 is MNHEY and CDR2 SVGAGI. CDR3 sequence: CASSQTVYEQYF. CDR3 coding DNA: TGTGCCAGCAGCCAGACAGTCTACGAGCAGTACTTC.

This clonotype was observed many times. The rearrangement uses TRBV5-1 and TRBJ2-6; 8 bases agree with TRBD1. CDR1 SGHRS and CDR2 YFSETQ come from the germline V gene. With V trimmed by 1 base and J by 0 bases, 9 bases remained unmatched. The CDR3 runs to 19 residues. This CDR3 is CASSLRDRGSLSGANVLTF. DNA for the CDR3: TGCGCCAGCAGCTTGAGAGACAGGGGAAGCCTCTCTGGGGCCAACGTCCTGACTTTC.

This clonotype showed up many times. The rearrangement joins TRBV4-1 to TRBJ2-1, with 7 positions matching TRBD1. Trimming cost V 9 bases and J 0 bases; bases outside gene matches: 5. Germline V lookup: CDR1 MGHRA, CDR2 YSYEKL. This CDR3 comprises 14 residues. For the CDR3, the DNA is TGCGCCAGGCCGGGACAGCGCTCCTACAATGAGCAGTTCTTC. Protein product: CARPGQRSYNEQFF.

The V and J genes are TRBV19 and TRBJ2-2; D not certain. The V and J ends lost 2 bases and 4 bases respectively, with 11 bases between them. Germline CDR1 is LNHDA and CDR2 is SQIVND (reference sequence). The CDR3 is 15 residues long. CDR3 coding DNA: TGTGCCAGTAGTATATGGAGAGTGGGCACCGGGGAGCTGTTTTTT. It translates to CASSIWRVGTGELFF.

This clonotype was counted many times. This chain connects TRBV29-1 to TRBJ2-3, with D perhaps TRBD2 (6 bases). The CDR3 is 11 residues long. V lost 4 bases and J 6 bases, leaving 8 bases between the germline ends. Germline V CDR1 and CDR2: SQVTM, ANQGSEA. CDR3 sequence: CSVGGTDTQYF. The CDR3 nucleotides read TGCAGCGTTGGAGGGACTGATACGCAGTATTTT.

The chain carries TRBV29-1 and TRBJ2-1, with D perhaps TRBD2 (6 bases). The V gene's germline CDR1 is SQVTM and CDR2 ANQGSEA. The CDR3 is 12 amino acids. CDR3 sequence (DNA): TGCAGTGCAATTAAAGGAGGGCCTGAGCAGTTCTTC. This encodes CSAIKGGPEQFF.

This clonotype was seen repeatedly, ten times or more. The chain is built from TRBV7-2 and TRBJ2-7; the D is unclear. Trimming took 0 bases from V and 2 from J, leaving 5 bases between them. Germline V gives CDR1 SGHTA, CDR2 FQGNSA. CDR3 length: 13 amino acids. The CDR3 nucleotides read TGTGCCAGCAGCTTAGCTAGCCCCTACGAGCAGTACTTC. Translating it yields CASSLASPYEQYF. Full variable domain (missing parts from reference TRBV7-2 and TRBJ2-7): GAGVSQSPSNKVTEKGKDVELRCDPISGHTALYWYRQSLGQGLEFLIYFQGNSAPDKSGLPSDRFSAERTGGSVSTLTIQRTQQEDSAVYLCASSLASPYEQYFGPGTRLTVT.

This clonotype occurred many times. The V call is TRBV6-1, the J call TRBJ2-3; 7 nucleotides line up with TRBD1. The germline V gene has CDR1 MNHNS and CDR2 SASEGT. The trim removed 5 bases at V and 4 bases at J, leaving 6 bases unmatched. CDR3 length: 14 residues. CDR3 nucleotides: TGTGCCAGCAGTAGACAGGGTGTTCCAGATACGCAGTATTTT. It translates to CASSRQGVPDTQYF.